A single sample gave rise to the 5 T cell receptor beta chains below, sequenced in a study of T cell repertoires in aging, cancer and after chemotherapy. The template was genomic DNA from peripheral blood, not RNA. Multiplex touch-down PCR with TRB-A/B primers amplified rearranged V-D-J TRB sequences. MiXCR, applied by TCRdb to the multiplex PCR reads, yields one record per CDR3 protein. The sample lists around 11,000 distinct CDR3 sequences, 40% occurring once. Specimen: blood. These receptors came from a human donor in good health.

The V call is TRBV10-3, the J call TRBJ1-3, with D unresolved. The germline V and J ends were trimmed by 11 bases and 2 bases, with 13 bases remaining between them. The CDR3 has 13 amino acids. Germline values: CDR1 ENHRY, CDR2 SYGVKD. The chain's CDR3 is CALYGVAGNTIYF. In DNA form, the CDR3 reads TGTGCCCTGTACGGGGTCGCTGGAAACACCATATATTTT.

V usage is TRBV15 and J usage is TRBJ1-6; D gene ambiguous. V lost 0 bases and J lost 7, with 13 bases in between. The CDR3 is made up of 16 amino acids. Germline V lookup: CDR1 LNHNV, CDR2 YYDKDF (reference sequence). The CDR3 DNA reads TGTGCCACCAGCAGAGATCCCCCGGGCCCCAATTCACCCCTCCACTTT. Translation gives CATSRDPPGPNSPLHF.

The chain joins TRBV27 to TRBJ2-3; 12 bases line up with TRBD2. Germline-derived CDR1 and CDR2 are MNHEY and SMNVEV (reference sequence). V was clipped by 4 bases and J by 1 base; unmatched bases: 9. This CDR3 comprises 18 residues. CDR3 in amino acids: CASSSQTGLAGRTDTQYF. The CDR3 region has the DNA TGTGCCAGCAGTTCACAAACTGGACTAGCGGGGCGCACAGATACGCAGTATTTT.

The chain combines TRBV20-1 with TRBJ2-3, with D tentatively TRBD1 or TRBD2 (5 bases each). V was shortened by 3 bases and J by 2 bases, with 15 bases between the two germline ends. The CDR3 is 15 residues long. Germline V gene lookup returns CDR1 DFQATT and CDR2 SNEGSKA (reference sequence). In DNA, the CDR3 is TGCAGTGCTAGGGATCCGGGACCTAACACAGATACGCAGTATTTT. Its translation: CSARDPGPNTDTQYF.

This clonotype was detected only a few times. The chain links TRBV19 to TRBJ1-2, with a weak D call TRBD1 (5 bases). The V gene's germline CDR1 is LNHDA and CDR2 SQIVND (reference sequence). The CDR3 length is 12 residues. Trimming took 5 bases from V and 8 from J, leaving 12 bases between them. CDR3 DNA: TGTGCCAGTAGTGTTGACAGACAGGGCTACACCTTC. Its protein is CASSVDRQGYTF.